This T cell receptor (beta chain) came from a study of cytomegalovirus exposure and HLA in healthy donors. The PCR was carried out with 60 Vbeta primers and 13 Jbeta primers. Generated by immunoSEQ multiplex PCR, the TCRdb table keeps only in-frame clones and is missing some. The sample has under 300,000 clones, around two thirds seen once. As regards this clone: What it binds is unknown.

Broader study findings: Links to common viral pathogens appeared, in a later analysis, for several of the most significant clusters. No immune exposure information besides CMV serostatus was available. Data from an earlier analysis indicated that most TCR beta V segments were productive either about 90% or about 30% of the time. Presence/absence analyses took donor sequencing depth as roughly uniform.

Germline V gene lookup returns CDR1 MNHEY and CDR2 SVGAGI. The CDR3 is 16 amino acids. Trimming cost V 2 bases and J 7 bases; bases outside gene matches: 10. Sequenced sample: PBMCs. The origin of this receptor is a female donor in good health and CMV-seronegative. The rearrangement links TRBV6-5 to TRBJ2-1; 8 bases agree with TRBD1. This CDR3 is CASSYPGQGATNEQFF. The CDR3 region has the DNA TGTGCCAGCAGTTACCCCGGGCAGGGGGCAACGAATGAGCAGTTCTTC.